The 12 T cell receptor beta chains presented below share a single source sample, sequenced in a study of cytomegalovirus exposure and HLA in healthy donors. The PCR used 60 Vbeta and 13 Jbeta primers. Using immunoSEQ multiplex PCR, the repertoire was profiled, and TCRdb retains in-frame clones only, with some absent. This sample has around 280,000 clones, with 80% to 90% found just once. Input material: PBMCs. These receptors originate from a woman in her late teens or twenties in good health and CMV-seronegative.

For the CDR3, the DNA is TGTGCCAGCAGTGAAGGGAACAGGGTCTACGAGCAGTACTTC. Translation gives CASSEGNRVYEQYF. The chain has TRBV2 and TRBJ2-7, with a weak D call TRBD1 (6 bases). CDR1 and CDR2 from the germline V gene are SNHLY and FYNNEI. There are 14 residues in the CDR3. Trimming took 1 base from V and 3 from J, leaving 10 bases between them.

The V gene is TRBV5-4, the J gene TRBJ2-1; 10 nucleotides line up with TRBD1. The CDR3 has 15 amino acids. Germline CDR1 is SGHNT and CDR2 is YYREEE (reference sequence). Trimming at V came to 4 bases and at J to 4 bases, leaving 5 bases not matched to a gene. CDR3: CASSLGQGVYNEQFF. As DNA, the CDR3 is TGTGCCAGCAGCCTTGGACAGGGGGTATACAATGAGCAGTTCTTC.

The rearrangement links TRBV9 to TRBJ2-7; 8 bases are shared with TRBD1. After removal of 0 bases from V and 5 bases from J, the junction contained 10 bases not matched to a gene. CDR1 is SGDLS and CDR2 is YYNGEE in the germline V gene. CDR3 size: 16 residues. CDR3 sequence: CASSVAPGGSRNEQYF. The CDR3 nucleotides read TGTGCCAGCAGCGTAGCTCCAGGGGGCTCGAGGAACGAGCAGTACTTC.

The V and J genes are TRBV19 and TRBJ1-5; 7 bases fit TRBD1. Trimming cost V 1 base and J 1 base; bases outside gene matches: 13. CDR3 length equals 19 residues. CDR1 and CDR2 (germline): LNHDA, SQIVND (reference sequence). The CDR3 region has the DNA TGTGCCAGTAGTATAGGGAACCTCGGGACAGTTTGGAGCAATCAGCCCCAGCATTTT. This sequence encodes CASSIGNLGTVWSNQPQHF. The entire variable domain, with the rest obtained from reference TRBV19 and TRBJ1-5, is as follows: DGGITQSPKYLFRKEGQNVTLSCEQNLNHDAMYWYRQDPGQGLRLIYYSQIVNDFQKGDIAEGYSVSREKKESFPLTVTSAQKNPTAFYLCASSIGNLGTVWSNQPQHFGDGTRLSIL.

The chain couples TRBV5-6 to TRBJ2-7, with D uncertain. Trimming shortened V by 2 bases and J by 3 bases, and 3 bases separated the two germline ends. This CDR3 region has 11 residues. CDR1 and CDR2 from the germline V gene are SGHDT and YYEEEE. CDR3 residues: CASSFGYEQYF. In DNA form, the CDR3 reads TGTGCCAGCAGCTTCGGCTACGAGCAGTACTTC.

The CDR3: CASSYRQRRETQYF. CDR3 in DNA: TGTGCCAGCAGTTACAGGCAGCGAAGGGAGACCCAGTACTTC. The gene calls are TRBV6-5 and TRBJ2-5; D unresolved. V was cut by 2 bases and J by 5 bases, with 12 bases left in between. CDR3 length: 14 amino acids. In germline, CDR1 is MNHEY, CDR2 SVGAGI.

The chain joins TRBV27 to TRBJ1-4; D gene ambiguous. V was trimmed by 11 bases and J by 8 bases, leaving 18 bases between them. Germline lookup yields CDR1 MNHEY and CDR2 SMNVEV (reference sequence). This CDR3 region has 13 residues. The CDR3 region is CAASGSSGEKLFF. CDR3 in DNA: TGTGCCGCCTCCGGATCGAGCGGGGAAAAACTGTTTTTT.

The chain is built from TRBV10-3 and TRBJ2-3, with 8 positions matching TRBD1. This CDR3 contains 14 residues. CDR1 is ENHRY and CDR2 is SYGVKD in the germline V gene. With 8 bases clipped from V and 0 bases from J, the junction kept 4 bases outside the gene matches. The CDR3 sequence is CAIGGTGSTDTQYF. In DNA form, the CDR3 reads TGTGCCATCGGCGGGACAGGCAGCACAGATACGCAGTATTTT.

CDR3 in DNA: TGTGCCAGCAGCTTTCGGACTAGCGGGGGTTACAATGAGCAGTTCTTC. Translation: CASSFRTSGGYNEQFF. J is TRBJ2-1 and V is TRBV7-9, with 13 bases identical to TRBD2. This CDR3 has 16 amino acids. CDR1 is SEHNR and CDR2 is FQNEAQ in the germline V gene (reference sequence). Trimming at V came to 3 bases and at J to 4 bases, leaving 3 bases not matched to a gene. Looking up the rest from reference TRBV7-9 and TRBJ2-1 gives the full variable domain: DTGVSQNPRHKITKRGQNVTFRCDPISEHNRLYWYRQTLGQGPEFLTYFQNEAQLEKSRLLSDRFSAERPKGSFSTLEIQRTEQGDSAMYLCASSFRTSGGYNEQFFGPGTRLTVL.

This chain connects TRBV7-2 to TRBJ2-1, with TRBD2 as a possible D gene (5 bases). The germline V and J ends were trimmed by 5 bases and 8 bases, with 19 bases remaining between them. The CDR3 runs to 15 residues. Per germline, CDR1 SGHTA and CDR2 FQGNSA. CDR3 coding DNA: TGTGCCAGCAGCCAAACCAGACCCGGGGTGCATGAGCAGTTCTTC. Its translation is CASSQTRPGVHEQFF.

The chain employs TRBV19 and TRBJ2-7; 7 bases are shared with TRBD1. V was clipped by 6 bases and J by 0 bases; unmatched bases: 5. Germline V lookup: CDR1 LNHDA, CDR2 SQIVND (reference sequence). The CDR3 has 14 residues. CDR3 in DNA: TGTGCCAGTAGCAATACAGGGGACTCCTACGAGCAGTACTTC. Its protein product is CASSNTGDSYEQYF.

The chain has TRBV6-5 and TRBJ2-5, with 8 positions matching TRBD1. Gene TRBJ2-7 matches the end of the DNA better, so the J call may be wrong. Germline V gene data show CDR1 as MNHEY and CDR2 as SVGAGI. The CDR3 consists of 15 residues. The CDR3 DNA reads TGTGCCAGCAGCCTCGGGACAGGACCCTCCTACGAGCAGTACTTC. Translated: CASSLGTGPSYEQYF.